The rows below give T cell receptor beta chains drawn from one sample of a study of T cell responses to AZD1222 COVID-19 vaccine. Only in-frame clones appear in the TCRdb table, and some are missing; sequencing was by immunoSEQ multiplex PCR. In the table there are fewer than 85,000 clones, more than 75% of which are singletons. The sequencing used peripheral blood, collected 28 days after the second dose of the MenACWY control vaccine. Every receptor here comes from an adult who received the MenACWY meningococcal vaccine as a control. Each CDR3 is given with its conserved first and last residue. Fields, in order: clone size, D gene, J gene, V gene, CDR3 DNA, CDR3 protein. The D gene is left open where the match is weak. Expanded clones are given a class, and other clones once, few, many or no size at all.

>NA|NA|TRBJ2-3|TRBV27
TGTGCCAGCAAAGTTTTGGGTTATGGGGGAAGCACAGATACGCAGTATTTT
CASKVLGYGGSTDTQYF
>NA|NA|TRBJ2-5|TRBV10-3
TGTGCCATCAAAAGGGATCCTCAAGAGACCCAGTACTTC
CAIKRDPQETQYF
>once|TRBD1|TRBJ1-1|TRBV6-4
TGTGCCAGCAGACCGGGACAGGAGAACACTGAAGCTTTCTTT
CASRPGQENTEAFF
>few|NA|TRBJ1-4|TRBV28
TGTGCCAGCAGGATGTCGAGAACTAATGAAAAACTGTTTTTT
CASRMSRTNEKLFF
>once|TRBD1|TRBJ2-7|TRBV28
TGTGCCAGCAGAGGGACAGCAAGGGGTTACGAGCAGTACTTC
CASRGTARGYEQYF
>NA|TRBD1|TRBJ1-3|TRBV7-2
TGTGCCAGCAGCTCTCCACAGGGGAGGGGAAACACCATATATTTT
CASSSPQGRGNTIYF
>NA|TRBD2|TRBJ2-1|TRBV3-1/TRBV3-2
TGTGCCAGCAGCCCCGCAGGAGCGGGAGGTGGAGCGGTCGATGAGCAGTTCTTC
CASSPAGAGGGAVDEQFF
>NA|NA|TRBJ2-1|TRBV21-1
TGTGGGGCAGGGCGTCCCTACAATGAGCAGTTCTTC
CGAGRPYNEQFF
>NA|TRBD1|TRBJ1-1|TRBV5-1
TGCGCCAGCAGCTCGACAGGGCTGAACACTGAAGCTTTCTTT
CASSSTGLNTEAFF
>NA|NA|TRBJ1-5|TRBV18
TGTGCCAGCTCACCAGGGGATGGCAATCAGCCCCAGCATTTT
CASSPGDGNQPQHF
>NA|NA|TRBJ1-4|TRBV5-1
TGCGCCAGCAGCTCAGACTCAACTAATGAAAAACTGTTTTTT
CASSSDSTNEKLFF
>NA|NA|TRBJ2-1|TRBV12-3/TRBV12-4
TGTGCCAGCAGCCTGAGACGAAAAGATGAGCAGTTCTTC
CASSLRRKDEQFF
>NA|NA|TRBJ2-3|TRBV6-1
TGTGCCAGCAGTGAAATGGGACGGCTGAGCACAGATACGCAGTATTTT
CASSEMGRLSTDTQYF
>NA|NA|TRBJ2-3|TRBV6-7
TGTGCCAGCCTGGGGGGCGGCCATACGCAGTATTTT
CASLGGGHTQYF
>NA|NA|TRBJ1-5|TRBV19
TGTGCCAGTAATACGGTGGAACCCCAGCATTTT
CASNTVEPQHF
>NA|TRBD1|TRBJ1-5|TRBV19
TGTGCCAGTAGCAGAACAGGGGAGGTCAATCAGCCCCAGCATTTT
CASSRTGEVNQPQHF
>NA|NA|TRBJ1-1|TRBV6-5
TGTGCCAGCAGTTCGGAGGGACGGGAAGCTTTCTTT
CASSSEGREAFF
>NA|NA|TRBJ2-6|TRBV6-5
TGTGCCAGCACTCAGCGTGGAACCGGGGCCAACGTCCTGACTTTC
CASTQRGTGANVLTF
>NA|NA|TRBJ2-1|TRBV28
TGTGCCAGCAGAAGGGACGGGAGCTCCTACAATGAGCAGTTCTTC
CASRRDGSSYNEQFF
>NA|TRBD1|TRBJ1-2|TRBV28
TGTGCCAGCAGCAGTCCGACAGGGAACGGCTACACCTTC
CASSSPTGNGYTF